This record covers a single TCR beta chain. The sample belongs to a study of T cell changes during pregnancy in multiple sclerosis. This CDR3 is built from 15 residues. Per the germline V gene, CDR1 is SGHRS and CDR2 is YFSETQ. V was clipped by 3 bases and J by 8 bases; unmatched bases: 8. Profiling relied on immunoSEQ multiplex PCR, and the TCRdb table lists in-frame clones only, not all of them. The sample includes fewer than 110,000 clones, 85% to 95% of them seen just once. The V call is TRBV5-1, the J call TRBJ1-2; 12 nucleotides match TRBD1. The input for sequencing was peripheral blood, taken after pregnancy. The clonotype originates from a female donor with multiple sclerosis, enrolled in a pregnancy study. The CDR3 sequence: CASSSAGDRGRGYTF. The DNA of the CDR3 is TGCGCCAGCAGCTCTGCCGGGGACAGGGGGCGCGGCTACACCTTC.